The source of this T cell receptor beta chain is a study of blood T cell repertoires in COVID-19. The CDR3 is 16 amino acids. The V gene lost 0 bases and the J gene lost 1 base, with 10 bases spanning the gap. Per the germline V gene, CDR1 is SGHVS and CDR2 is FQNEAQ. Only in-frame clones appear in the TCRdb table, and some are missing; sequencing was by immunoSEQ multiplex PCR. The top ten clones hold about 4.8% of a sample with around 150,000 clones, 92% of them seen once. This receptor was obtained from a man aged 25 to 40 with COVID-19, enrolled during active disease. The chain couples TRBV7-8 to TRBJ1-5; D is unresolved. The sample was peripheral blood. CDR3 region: CASSLASRNSNQPQHF. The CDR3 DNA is TGTGCCAGCAGCTTAGCGAGCAGGAACAGCAATCAGCCCCAGCATTTT.